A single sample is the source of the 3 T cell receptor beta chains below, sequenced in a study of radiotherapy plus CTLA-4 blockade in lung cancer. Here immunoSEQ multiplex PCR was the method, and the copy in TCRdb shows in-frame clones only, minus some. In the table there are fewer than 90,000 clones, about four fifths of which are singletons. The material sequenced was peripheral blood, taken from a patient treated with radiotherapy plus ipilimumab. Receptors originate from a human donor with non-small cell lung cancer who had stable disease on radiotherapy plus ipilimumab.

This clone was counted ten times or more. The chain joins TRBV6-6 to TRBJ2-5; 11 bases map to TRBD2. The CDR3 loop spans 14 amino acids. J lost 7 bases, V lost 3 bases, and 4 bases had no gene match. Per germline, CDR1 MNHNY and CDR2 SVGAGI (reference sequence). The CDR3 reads CASSYDSGGGTQYF. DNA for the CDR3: TGTGCCAGCAGTTATGATAGCGGGGGGGGGACCCAGTACTTC.

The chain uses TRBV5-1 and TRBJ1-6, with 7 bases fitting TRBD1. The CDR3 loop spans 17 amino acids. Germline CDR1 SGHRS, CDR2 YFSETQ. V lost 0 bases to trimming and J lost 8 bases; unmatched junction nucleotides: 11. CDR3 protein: CASSLEGGTADDSPLHF. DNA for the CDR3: TGCGCCAGCAGCTTGGAAGGTGGGACAGCCGACGATTCACCCCTCCACTTT.

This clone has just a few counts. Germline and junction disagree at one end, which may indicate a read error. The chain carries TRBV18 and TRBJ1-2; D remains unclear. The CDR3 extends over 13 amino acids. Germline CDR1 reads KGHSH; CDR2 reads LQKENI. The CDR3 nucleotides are TGCGGCTCCGCTCGGGAGCCCGGCTATGGCTACACCTTC. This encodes CGSAREPGYGYTF.